This entry lists 15 T cell receptor beta chains sequenced from one sample in a study of CD8+CD57+ T cells in acquired aplastic anemia. Genomic DNA, the template, was used for profiling of the TCR beta VDJ and CDR3. Each CDR3 protein gets one entry after TCRdb re-called the reads with MiXCR. This sample yields 100,000 to 120,000 distinct CDR3 sequences, of which around 53% are seen a single time; under 35% belongs to the top ten. The sequenced sample consisted of sorted CD4+, CD8+, or CD8+CD57+ T cells (not recorded which) from PBMCs. The receptors were gathered from a human donor in good health, serving as a control.

The sample holds many counts of this clonotype. The chain recombines TRBV19 with TRBJ1-5; a possible D gene is TRBD1 (6 bases). The CDR3 is 18 residues long. CDR1 is LNHDA, CDR2 SQIVND, per germline (reference sequence). CDR3 amino acids: CASGEASGVGYSNQPQHF. The CDR3 DNA reads as TGTGCTTCAGGGGAGGCGTCAGGGGTGGGTTATAGCAATCAGCCCCAGCATTTT. The full variable domain, in which reference TRBV19 and TRBJ1-5 provide the parts outside the CDR3, is DGGITQSPKYLFRKEGQNVTLSCEQNLNHDAMYWYRQDPGQGLRLIYYSQIVNDFQKGDIAEGYSVSREKKESFPLTVTSAQKNPTAFYLCASGEASGVGYSNQPQHFGDGTRLSIL.

The chain uses TRBV6-1 and TRBJ1-2, with D possibly being TRBD1 (6 bases). The CDR3 runs to 13 residues. V was pared by 11 bases and J by 0 bases, with 13 bases between. Germline CDR1 reads MNHNS; CDR2 reads SASEGT. The CDR3: CAGRTEANYGYTF. CDR3 in DNA: TGTGCCGGTCGGACAGAGGCTAACTATGGCTACACCTTC.

The chain joins TRBV5-1 to TRBJ1-1; D uncertain. The V gene lost 2 bases and the J gene lost 1 base, with 6 bases spanning the gap. The CDR3 covers 13 residues. The germline gives CDR1 SGHRS, CDR2 YFSETQ. The CDR3 sequence is CASSFTANTEAFF. Here the CDR3 DNA reads TGCGCCAGCAGCTTTACAGCGAACACTGAAGCTTTCTTT.

This chain links TRBV5-5 with TRBJ1-6; TRBD1 might be the D (6 bases). V gave up 0 bases and J gave up 3 bases, with 10 bases separating them. CDR1 is SGHKS, CDR2 YYEKEE, per germline (reference sequence). There are 16 residues in the CDR3. The CDR3 is CASSLEGGYYNSPLHF. The CDR3 nucleotides are TGTGCCAGCAGCTTGGAGGGGGGTTACTATAATTCACCCCTCCACTTT.

This chain connects TRBV14 to TRBJ1-1; a possible D gene is TRBD1 (6 bases). The CDR3 sequence is 13 residues long. Trimming left V 4 bases short and J 5 bases short, with 11 bases between. Looked up from germline, CDR1 is SGHDN and CDR2 is FVKESK. The DNA for the CDR3 is TGTGCCAGCAGCCCAATAAGGGGGACTGAAGCTTTCTTT. It yields the protein CASSPIRGTEAFF.

Many counts were recorded for this clonotype. V gene TRBV6-5 combines with J gene TRBJ2-7; D gene ambiguous. The length of the CDR3 is 13 residues. Trimming stripped 1 base from V and 2 bases from J, with 6 bases between. Germline V gene lookup returns CDR1 MNHEY and CDR2 SVGAGI. The CDR3 DNA follows: TGTGCCAGCAGTTACTTGGTAGCCTACGAGCAGTACTTC. Protein: CASSYLVAYEQYF.

This sequence joins TRBV25-1 and TRBJ2-7; perhaps D is TRBD1 or TRBD2 (5 bases each). The length of the CDR3 is 15 residues. Germline loops: CDR1 MGHDK, CDR2 SYGVNS. Trimming cost V 5 bases and J 2 bases, with 16 bases left between them. In nucleotides, the CDR3 is TGTGCCAGCAGTTTATACGGGGCTGGAACCTACGAGCAGTACTTC. Residues: CASSLYGAGTYEQYF.

The chain employs TRBV10-3 and TRBJ2-7, with TRBD2 matching 9 bases. This CDR3 has 15 amino acids. The germline V gene encodes CDR1 ENHRY and CDR2 SYGVKD. V dropped 4 bases and J dropped 3; count of bases not matched to a gene: 7. The CDR3 sequence: CAISGSSGTDYEQYF. The DNA of the CDR3 is TGTGCCATCAGTGGATCTAGCGGGACTGACTACGAGCAGTACTTC.

Concerning this clonotype itself: One base away lies a much larger clone, so this may be a sequencing read error. This sequence joins TRBV12-3 or TRBV12-4 and TRBJ2-1; 8 bases line up with TRBD2. This CDR3 contains 15 residues. V trimming: 7 bases; J trimming: 7 bases; junction bases outside the gene matches: 12. The CDR3, as DNA: TGTGCCAGCACTTCGTGGCGGGGGGCATCGAATGAGCAGTTCTTC. It encodes CASTSWRGASNEQFF.

On this clonotype: It may be a read error: a sequence one base away is much more abundant. The chain uses TRBV10-3 and TRBJ1-1; D possibly corresponds to TRBD1 (6 bases). CDR1 ENHRY and CDR2 SYGVKD come from the germline V gene. This CDR3 has 14 residues. The CDR3 bases are TGTGCCAGCAGTTACTCGGGACAAAACACTGAAGCTTTCTTT. Residues: CASSYSGQNTEAFF.

The chain is built from TRBV12-3 or TRBV12-4 and TRBJ1-1, with 9 bases identical to TRBD1. V was clipped by 7 bases and J by 0 bases; unmatched bases: 3. The CDR3 contains 14 residues. The CDR3 is CASIRTGVNTEAFF. The DNA for the CDR3 is TGTGCCAGCATCAGGACAGGGGTGAACACTGAAGCTTTCTTT.

This chain connects TRBV2 to TRBJ2-3; no definite D call. This CDR3 spans 12 amino acids. Trimming stripped 2 bases from V and 6 bases from J, with 6 bases between. CDR1 and CDR2 (germline): SNHLY, FYNNEI. CDR3 region: CASSESRDTQYF. As DNA, the CDR3 is TGTGCCAGCAGTGAATCTAGGGATACGCAGTATTTT.

The chain employs TRBV10-3 and TRBJ1-2; TRBD1 agrees at 8 bases. The germline V gene has CDR1 ENHRY and CDR2 SYGVKD. With V trimmed by 7 bases and J by 8 bases, 9 bases remained unmatched. This CDR3 region has 13 residues. CDR3 in DNA: TGTGCCATCATGGGGCAGGGGGCCGGCGGCTACACCTTC. This codes for CAIMGQGAGGYTF.

With regard to this clonotype: A read error may account for a junction end that differs from germline. The chain links TRBV12-3 or TRBV12-4 to TRBJ2-7, with D uncertain. CDR3 length equals 12 residues. CDR3 coding DNA: TGTGCCAGCAGTCTTAGCTCCTACGGGCAGTACTTC. It is translated as CASSLSSYGQYF.

This sequence joins TRBV29-1 and TRBJ1-5; perhaps TRBD1 as D (6 bases). CDR1 and CDR2 (germline): SQVTM, ANQGSEA. This CDR3 spans 13 amino acids. Trimming left V 7 bases short and J 6 bases short, with 16 bases between. The CDR3 spells CSAETGPGQPQHF. The CDR3 bases are TGCAGCGCAGAGACAGGCCCCGGTCAGCCCCAGCATTTT.